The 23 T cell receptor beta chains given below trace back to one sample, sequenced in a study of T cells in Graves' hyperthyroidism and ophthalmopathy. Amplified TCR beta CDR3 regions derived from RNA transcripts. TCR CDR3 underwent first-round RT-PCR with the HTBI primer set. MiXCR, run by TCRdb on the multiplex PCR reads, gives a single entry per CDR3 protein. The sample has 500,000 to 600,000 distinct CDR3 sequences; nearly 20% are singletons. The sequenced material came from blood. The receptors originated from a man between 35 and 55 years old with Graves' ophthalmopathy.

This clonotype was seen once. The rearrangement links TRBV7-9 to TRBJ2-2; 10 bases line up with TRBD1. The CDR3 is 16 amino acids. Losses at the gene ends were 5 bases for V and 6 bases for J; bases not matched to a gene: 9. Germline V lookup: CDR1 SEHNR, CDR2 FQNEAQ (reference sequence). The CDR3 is CASSRPGTGDPGELFF. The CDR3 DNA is TGTGCCAGCAGCCGGCCGGGGACAGGGGACCCCGGGGAGCTGTTTTTT.

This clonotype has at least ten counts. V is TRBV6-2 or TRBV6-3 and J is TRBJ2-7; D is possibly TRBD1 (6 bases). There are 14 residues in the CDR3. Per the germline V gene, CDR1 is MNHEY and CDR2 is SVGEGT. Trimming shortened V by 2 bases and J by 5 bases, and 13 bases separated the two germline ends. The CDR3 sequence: CASSYGQGIHEQYF. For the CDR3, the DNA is TGTGCCAGCAGTTACGGTCAGGGGATCCACGAGCAGTACTTC.

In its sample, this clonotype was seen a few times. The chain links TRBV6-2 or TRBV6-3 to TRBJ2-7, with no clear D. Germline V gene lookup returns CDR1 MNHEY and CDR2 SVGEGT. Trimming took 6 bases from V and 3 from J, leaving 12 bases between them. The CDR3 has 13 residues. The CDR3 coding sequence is TGTGCCAGCAGAAGCCCCGCGATCTACGAGCAGTACTTC. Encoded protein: CASRSPAIYEQYF.

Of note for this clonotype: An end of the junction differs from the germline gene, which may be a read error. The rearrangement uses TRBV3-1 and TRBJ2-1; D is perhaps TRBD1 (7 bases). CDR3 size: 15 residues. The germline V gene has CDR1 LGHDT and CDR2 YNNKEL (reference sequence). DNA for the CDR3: TGTGCCAGCAGCCACGGCGACAGGGACTCCCACCTAGGGGTCTTC. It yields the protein CASSHGDRDSHLGVF.

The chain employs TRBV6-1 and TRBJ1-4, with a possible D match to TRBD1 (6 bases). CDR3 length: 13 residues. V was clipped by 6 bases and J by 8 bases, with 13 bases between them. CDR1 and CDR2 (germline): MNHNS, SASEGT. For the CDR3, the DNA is TGTGCCAGCAGGGGGAGGGGGGACGAAAAACTGTTTTTT. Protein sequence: CASRGRGDEKLFF.

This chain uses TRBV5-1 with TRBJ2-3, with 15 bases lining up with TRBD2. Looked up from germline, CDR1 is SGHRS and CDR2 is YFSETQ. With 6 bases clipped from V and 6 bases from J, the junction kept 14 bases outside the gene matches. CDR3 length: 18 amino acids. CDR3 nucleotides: TGCGCCAGCACCCTACGGGGACTAGCGGGAGGCCCTCAGGATACGCAGTATTTT. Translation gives CASTLRGLAGGPQDTQYF.

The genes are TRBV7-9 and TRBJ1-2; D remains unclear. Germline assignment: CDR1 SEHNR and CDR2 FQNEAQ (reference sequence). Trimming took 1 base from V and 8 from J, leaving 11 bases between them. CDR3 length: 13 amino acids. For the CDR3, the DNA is TGTGCCAGCAGCTTAGTAGGTCTATCAGGCTACACCTTC. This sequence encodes CASSLVGLSGYTF.

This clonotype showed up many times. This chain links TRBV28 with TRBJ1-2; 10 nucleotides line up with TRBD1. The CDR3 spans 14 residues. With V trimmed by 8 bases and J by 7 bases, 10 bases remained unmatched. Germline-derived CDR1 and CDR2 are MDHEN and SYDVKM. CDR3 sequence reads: CASDARTGGFGYTF. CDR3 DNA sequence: TGTGCCAGCGATGCGAGGACAGGGGGATTTGGCTACACCTTC.

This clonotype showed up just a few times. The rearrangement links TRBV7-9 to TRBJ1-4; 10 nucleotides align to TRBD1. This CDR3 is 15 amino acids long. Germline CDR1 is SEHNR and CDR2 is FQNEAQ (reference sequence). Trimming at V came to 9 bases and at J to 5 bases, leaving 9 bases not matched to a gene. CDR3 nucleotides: TGTGCCAGTAGTCTCGGACAGGGGGGGAATGAAAAACTGTTTTTT. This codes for CASSLGQGGNEKLFF.

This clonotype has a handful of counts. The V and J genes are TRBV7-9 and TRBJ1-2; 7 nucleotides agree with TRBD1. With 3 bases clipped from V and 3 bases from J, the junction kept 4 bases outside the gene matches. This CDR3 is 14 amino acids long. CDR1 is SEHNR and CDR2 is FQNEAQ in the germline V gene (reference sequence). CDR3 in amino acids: CASSFKGADYGYTF. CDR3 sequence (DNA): TGTGCCAGCAGCTTCAAGGGGGCGGACTATGGCTACACCTTC.

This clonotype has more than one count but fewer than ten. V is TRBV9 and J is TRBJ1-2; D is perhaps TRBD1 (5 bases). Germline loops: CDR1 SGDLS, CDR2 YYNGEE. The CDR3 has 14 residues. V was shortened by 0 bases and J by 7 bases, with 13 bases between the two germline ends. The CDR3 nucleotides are TGTGCCAGCAGCGTAGATCAGGGACCAAGTGGCTACACCTTC. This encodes CASSVDQGPSGYTF.

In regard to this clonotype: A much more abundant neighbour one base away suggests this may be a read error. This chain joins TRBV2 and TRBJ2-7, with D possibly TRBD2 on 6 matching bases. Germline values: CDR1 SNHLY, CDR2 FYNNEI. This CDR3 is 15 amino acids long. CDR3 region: CAGSEATGRFYEQYF. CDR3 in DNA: TGTGCCGGCAGTGAAGCTACCGGGAGATTTTACGAGCAGTACTTC.

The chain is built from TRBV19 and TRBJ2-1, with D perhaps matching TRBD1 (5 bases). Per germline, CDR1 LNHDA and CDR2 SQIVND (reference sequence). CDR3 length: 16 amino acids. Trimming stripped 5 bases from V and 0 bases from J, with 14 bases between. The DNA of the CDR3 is TGTGCCAGTAGTGTCGACAGAGTTAGCTCCTACAATGAGCAGTTCTTC. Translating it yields CASSVDRVSSYNEQFF.

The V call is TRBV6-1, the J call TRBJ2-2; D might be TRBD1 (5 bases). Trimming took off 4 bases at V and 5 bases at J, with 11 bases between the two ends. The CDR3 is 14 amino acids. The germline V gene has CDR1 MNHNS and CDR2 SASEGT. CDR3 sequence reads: CASSGRGGTGELFF. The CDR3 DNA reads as TGTGCCAGCAGTGGTAGGGGTGGGACCGGGGAGCTGTTTTTT.

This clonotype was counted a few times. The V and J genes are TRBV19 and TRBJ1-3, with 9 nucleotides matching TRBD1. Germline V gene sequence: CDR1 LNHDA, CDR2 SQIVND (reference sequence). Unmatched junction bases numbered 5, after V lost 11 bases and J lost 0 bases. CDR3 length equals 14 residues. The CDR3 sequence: CARGTGSSGNTIYF. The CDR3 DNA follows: TGTGCCCGAGGGACAGGGAGCTCTGGAAACACCATATATTTT.

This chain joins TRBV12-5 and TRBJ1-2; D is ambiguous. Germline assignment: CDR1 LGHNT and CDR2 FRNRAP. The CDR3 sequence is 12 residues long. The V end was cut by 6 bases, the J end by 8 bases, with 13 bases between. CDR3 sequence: CASGHGRGGYTF. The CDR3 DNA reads TGTGCTAGTGGCCACGGACGCGGCGGCTACACCTTC.

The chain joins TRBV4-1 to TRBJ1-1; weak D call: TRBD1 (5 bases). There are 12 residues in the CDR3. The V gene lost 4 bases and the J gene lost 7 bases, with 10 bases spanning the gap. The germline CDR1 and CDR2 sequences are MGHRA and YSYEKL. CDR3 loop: CASSRPGDEAFF. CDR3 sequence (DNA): TGCGCCAGCAGCCGGCCGGGGGATGAAGCTTTCTTT.

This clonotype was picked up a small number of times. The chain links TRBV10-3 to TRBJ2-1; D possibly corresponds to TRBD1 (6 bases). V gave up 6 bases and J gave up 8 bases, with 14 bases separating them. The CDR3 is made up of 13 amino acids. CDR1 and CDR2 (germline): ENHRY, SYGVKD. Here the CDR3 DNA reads TGTGCCATCAGCCGACAGGCGGGCGATGAGCAGTTCTTC. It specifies CAISRQAGDEQFF.

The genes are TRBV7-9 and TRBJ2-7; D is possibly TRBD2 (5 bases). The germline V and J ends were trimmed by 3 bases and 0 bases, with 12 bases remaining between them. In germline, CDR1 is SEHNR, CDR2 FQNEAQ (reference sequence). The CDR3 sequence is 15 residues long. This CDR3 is CASSFSATSSYEQYF. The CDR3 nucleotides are TGTGCCAGCAGCTTTTCCGCAACTAGCTCCTACGAGCAGTACTTC.

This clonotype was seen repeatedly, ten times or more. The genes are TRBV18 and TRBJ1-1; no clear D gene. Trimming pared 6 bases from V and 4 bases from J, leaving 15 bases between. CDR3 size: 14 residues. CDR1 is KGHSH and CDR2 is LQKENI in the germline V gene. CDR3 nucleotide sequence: TGTGCCAGCTCTCTCGGACCGATTAGCACTGAAGCTTTCTTT. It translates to CASSLGPISTEAFF.

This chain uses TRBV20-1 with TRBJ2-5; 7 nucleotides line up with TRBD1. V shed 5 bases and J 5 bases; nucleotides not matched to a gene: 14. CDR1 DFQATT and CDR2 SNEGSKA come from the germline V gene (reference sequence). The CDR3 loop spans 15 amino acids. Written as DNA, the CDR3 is TGCAGTGCTGGGGGCGGACAGACAGGGTGGGAGACCCAGTACTTC. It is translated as CSAGGGQTGWETQYF.

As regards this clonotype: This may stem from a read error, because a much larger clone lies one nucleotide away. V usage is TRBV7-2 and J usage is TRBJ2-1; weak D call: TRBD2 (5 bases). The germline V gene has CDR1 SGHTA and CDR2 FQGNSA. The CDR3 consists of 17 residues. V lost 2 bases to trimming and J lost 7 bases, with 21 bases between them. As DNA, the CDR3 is TGTGCCAGCAGCTTAAGGCTTAGCGAGCCGATGGGGAATGAGCAGTTCTTC. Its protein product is CASSLRLSEPMGNEQFF. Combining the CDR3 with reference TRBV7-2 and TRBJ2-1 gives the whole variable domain GAGVSQSPSNKVTEKGKDVELRCDPISGHTALYWYRQSLGQGLEFLIYFQGNSAPDKSGLPSDRFSAERTGGSVSTLTIQRTQQEDSAVYLCASSLRLSEPMGNEQFFGPGTRLTVL.

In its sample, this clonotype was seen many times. The CDR3 reads CASSAQGPGNQPQHF. CDR3 bases: TGTGCCAGCAGCGCGCAGGGCCCTGGCAATCAGCCCCAGCATTTT. The rearrangement joins TRBV2 to TRBJ1-5; D is possibly TRBD1 (5 bases). V gave up 6 bases and J gave up 2 bases, with 14 bases separating them. The length of the CDR3 is 15 residues. Germline V CDR1 and CDR2: SNHLY, FYNNEI.